The clone carrying this TCR beta chain was seen repeatedly, ten times or more. Its antigen is currently unknown. TCRdb analysed the RT-PCR reads with MiXCR anew, one entry per CDR3 protein. The data contain 490,000 or so distinct CDR3 sequences, less than 8% of them singletons. The data stem from a study of response to subunit inactivated influenza vaccine. This CDR3 comprises 12 residues. V lost 3 bases and J 11 bases, leaving 11 bases between the germline ends. Study-wide findings and caveats: That few new T cells are recruited by each seasonal influenza vaccination was the authors' suggestion.

The source of this sequence is a man between 50 and 69 years old who received an inactivated influenza vaccine. Sample: PBMCs from blood, taken around 25 months after vaccination. V is TRBV12-3 or TRBV12-4 and J is TRBJ2-1, with no clear D. CDR3 amino acids: CASSFHRAQQFF. The CDR3 DNA follows: TGTGCCAGCAGTTTCCACCGGGCACAGCAGTTCTTC.